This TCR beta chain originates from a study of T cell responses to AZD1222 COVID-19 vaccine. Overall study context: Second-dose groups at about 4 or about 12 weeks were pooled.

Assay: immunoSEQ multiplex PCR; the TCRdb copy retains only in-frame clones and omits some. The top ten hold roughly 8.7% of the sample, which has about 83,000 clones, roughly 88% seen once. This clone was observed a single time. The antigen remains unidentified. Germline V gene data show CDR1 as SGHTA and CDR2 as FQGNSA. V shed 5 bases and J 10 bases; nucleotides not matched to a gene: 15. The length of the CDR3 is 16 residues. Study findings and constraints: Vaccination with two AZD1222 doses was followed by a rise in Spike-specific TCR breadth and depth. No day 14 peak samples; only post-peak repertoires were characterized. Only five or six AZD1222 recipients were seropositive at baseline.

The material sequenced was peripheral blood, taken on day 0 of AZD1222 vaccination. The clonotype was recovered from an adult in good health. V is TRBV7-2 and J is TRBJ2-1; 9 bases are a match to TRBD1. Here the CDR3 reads CASSAQPGQGRREQFF. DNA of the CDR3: TGTGCCAGCAGCGCCCAACCGGGACAGGGTAGGCGGGAGCAGTTCTTC.